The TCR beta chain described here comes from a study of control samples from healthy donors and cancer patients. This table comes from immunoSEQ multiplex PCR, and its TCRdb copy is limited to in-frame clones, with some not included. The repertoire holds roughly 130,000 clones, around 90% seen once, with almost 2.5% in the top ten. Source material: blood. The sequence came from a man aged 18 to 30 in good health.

The CDR3 nucleotides read TGTGCCAGCAGGCCTACAGGGGCGTGGGAGCAGTACTTC. Amino acids: CASRPTGAWEQYF. The chain uses TRBV12-3 or TRBV12-4 and TRBJ2-7; 7 bases are a match to TRBD1. Unmatched junction bases numbered 9, after V lost 6 bases and J lost 7 bases. This CDR3 spans 13 amino acids.